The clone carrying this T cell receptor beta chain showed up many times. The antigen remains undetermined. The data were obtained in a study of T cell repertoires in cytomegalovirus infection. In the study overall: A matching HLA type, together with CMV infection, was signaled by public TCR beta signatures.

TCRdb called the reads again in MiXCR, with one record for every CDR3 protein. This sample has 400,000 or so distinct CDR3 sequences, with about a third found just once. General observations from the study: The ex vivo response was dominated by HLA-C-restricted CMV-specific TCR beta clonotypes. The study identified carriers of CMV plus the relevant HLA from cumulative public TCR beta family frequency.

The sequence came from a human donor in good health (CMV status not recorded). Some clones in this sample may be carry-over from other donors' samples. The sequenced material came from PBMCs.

This CDR3 is CASSPRHGGGSTWNEQFF. The CDR3 DNA is TGTGCCAGCAGCCCCCGTCATGGGGGGGGGAGTACGTGGAATGAGCAGTTCTTC. The chain is built from TRBV7-8 and TRBJ2-1; 7 bases match TRBD2. Germline assignment: CDR1 SGHVS and CDR2 FQNEAQ. Trimming removed 5 bases from V and 7 bases from J; junction bases left unmatched: 20. CDR3 size: 18 residues.